These 12 T cell receptor beta chains were all obtained from the same sample, sequenced in a study of blood T cell repertoires in COVID-19. Assay: immunoSEQ multiplex PCR; the TCRdb copy retains only in-frame clones and omits some. The data contain around 68,000 clones, around 83% of them singletons. The sequenced material came from peripheral blood. These receptors were obtained from a human donor in a cohort sampled during active COVID-19.

The chain combines TRBV10-3 with TRBJ1-1; 7 bases are shared with TRBD1. CDR3 size: 16 residues. V gave up 6 bases and J gave up 3 bases; unmatched junction bases: 13. Germline CDR1 is ENHRY and CDR2 is SYGVKD. The CDR3 sequence: CAIRRTTGTDDTEAFF. In DNA form, the CDR3 reads TGTGCCATCAGAAGGACAACCGGGACAGATGACACTGAAGCTTTCTTT.

The chain is built from TRBV7-9 and TRBJ1-1; 7 positions match TRBD1. Germline V gene lookup returns CDR1 SEHNR and CDR2 FQNEAQ (reference sequence). The CDR3 sequence is 14 residues long. Germline trimming cut 6 bases from V and 2 bases from J; bases unmatched to any gene: 6. This CDR3 reads CASRLGTANTEAFF. The CDR3 DNA sequence: TGTGCCAGCAGACTAGGGACAGCAAACACTGAAGCTTTCTTT.

The chain joins TRBV4-2 to TRBJ2-4, with 10 positions matching TRBD2. CDR3 size: 19 residues. Germline CDR1 and CDR2: LGHNA and YNFKEQ. With V trimmed by 4 bases and J by 3 bases, 15 bases remained unmatched. CDR3 DNA sequence: TGTGCCAGCAGCCGGCTACTAGCGGGGTCCGCCGAGGGCAAAAACATTCAGTACTTC. Protein product: CASSRLLAGSAEGKNIQYF.

CDR3 nucleotides: TGTGCCAGCAGCTTGGGACAGGGAGAATCCTACGAGCAGTACTTC. Translated: CASSLGQGESYEQYF. The J gene is TRBJ2-7, the V gene TRBV5-8; 7 positions agree with TRBD1. V was clipped by 0 bases and J by 1 base; unmatched bases: 4. CDR3 length: 15 residues. CDR1 and CDR2 from the germline V gene are SGHTS and YDEGEE.

This chain connects TRBV12-5 to TRBJ1-4; D unclear. Germline CDR1 reads LGHNT; CDR2 reads FRNRAP. Trimming removed 7 bases at V and 2 bases at J, with 11 bases between. The CDR3 length is 14 residues. CDR3 loop: CASALAETNEKLFF. The DNA of the CDR3 is TGTGCTAGTGCCCTGGCGGAGACTAATGAAAAACTGTTTTTT. Using reference TRBV12-5 and TRBJ1-4 for the parts outside the CDR3, the full variable domain is DARVTQTPRHKVTEMGQEVTMRCQPILGHNTVFWYRQTMMQGLELLAYFRNRAPLDDSGMPKDRFSAEMPDATLATLKIQPSEPRDSAVYFCASALAETNEKLFFGSGTQLSVL.

CDR3 loop: CASSLGTGAFSTF. The CDR3 DNA reads TGCGCCAGCAGCTTAGGGACAGGGGCTTTCTCCACCTTC. This rearrangement joins TRBV5-1 to TRBJ1-2; 10 positions match TRBD1. Germline assignment: CDR1 SGHRS and CDR2 YFSETQ. The CDR3 sequence is 13 residues long. Germline trimming cut 2 bases from V and 13 bases from J; bases unmatched to any gene: 8.

J is TRBJ2-7 and V is TRBV6-5; TRBD1 matches 9 bases. The CDR3 loop spans 13 amino acids. The V segment lost 8 bases and the J segment 2 bases; nucleotides outside the gene matches: 4. The germline V gene has CDR1 MNHEY and CDR2 SVGAGI. In nucleotides, the CDR3 is TGTGCCAGCGGGAGGACAGGGGCCTACGAGCAGTACGTC. The encoded protein is CASGRTGAYEQYV.

CDR3 protein: CASGLTGTSSDTQYF. The CDR3 DNA reads TGTGCTAGTGGTTTGACCGGGACTAGCAGCGATACGCAGTATTTT. This chain connects TRBV12-5 to TRBJ2-3; 9 bases are a match to TRBD2. This CDR3 spans 15 amino acids. From germline, CDR1 is LGHNT and CDR2 FRNRAP. The ends lost 2 bases at V and 6 bases at J; junction bases unmatched: 6.

The chain is built from TRBV28 and TRBJ1-5, with 10 bases aligning to TRBD1. The CDR3 consists of 15 residues. V lost 3 bases and J lost 4; bases outside the gene matches: 3. Germline CDR1 MDHEN, CDR2 SYDVKM. The CDR3 spells CASSFWGQGNQPQHF. The CDR3 bases are TGTGCCAGCAGTTTCTGGGGACAGGGGAATCAGCCCCAGCATTTT.

The chain couples TRBV7-9 to TRBJ2-2; D ambiguous. Per the germline V gene, CDR1 is SEHNR and CDR2 is FQNEAQ (reference sequence). The length of the CDR3 is 14 residues. With 1 base removed from V and 1 base from J, the gap between germline ends came to 4 bases. CDR3 loop: CASSLGRNTGELFF. The CDR3 region has the DNA TGTGCCAGCAGCTTAGGCAGGAACACCGGGGAGCTGTTTTTT.

The V and J genes are TRBV7-2 and TRBJ2-3, with 9 bases fitting TRBD2. Per germline, CDR1 SGHTA and CDR2 FQGNSA. The CDR3 runs 15 residues. With 1 base clipped from V and 8 bases from J, the junction kept 7 bases outside the gene matches. The CDR3 sequence: CASSLDGGSGGTQYF. As DNA, the CDR3 is TGTGCCAGCAGCTTAGATGGAGGTAGCGGGGGTACGCAGTATTTT.

This chain links TRBV6-5 with TRBJ2-7, with D maybe TRBD2 (6 bases). V dropped 4 bases and J dropped 7 bases, with 20 bases sitting between them. Germline CDR1 MNHEY, CDR2 SVGAGI. The CDR3 contains 15 residues. The CDR3 protein is CASSFEFRNAGEQYF. CDR3 in DNA: TGTGCCAGCAGTTTCGAATTTCGTAACGCGGGGGAGCAGTACTTC.